There are a few counts of the clone carrying this T cell receptor beta chain. Antigen specificity is unknown. Primers included in the PCR were 60 Vbeta and 13 Jbeta primers. Profiled with immunoSEQ multiplex PCR; TCRdb holds only in-frame clones, not every one. The data show about 190,000 clones, around 82% seen once. This record comes from a study of cytomegalovirus exposure and HLA in healthy donors. As for the study in general: For the approximately 400 genotyped donors, around 76% fell within the Caucasian-associated ancestry cluster. Study-level points and caveats: Beyond CMV serostatus, there was no information to go on about immune exposure. In a later analysis, an Asian-associated ancestry cluster reportedly showed fewer N-insertions than the approximately 700-donor mean.

This sequence was found in a man younger than 35 in good health and CMV-seronegative. The specimen was PBMCs.

The CDR3 spells CATSRVSGGPQPQHF. The CDR3 nucleotides are TGTGCCACCAGCAGAGTGTCTGGAGGGCCTCAGCCCCAGCATTTT. V gene TRBV15 combines with J gene TRBJ1-5; D gene ambiguous. V shed 1 base and J shed 6 bases, with 13 bases lying between them. Germline assignment: CDR1 LNHNV and CDR2 YYDKDF (reference sequence). The CDR3 length is 15 residues.